This TCR beta chain originates from a study of T cells in Graves' hyperthyroidism and ophthalmopathy. Germline V gene data show CDR1 as MNHEY and CDR2 as SMNVEV (reference sequence). The length of the CDR3 is 16 residues. With 7 bases clipped from V and 1 base from J, the junction kept 8 bases outside the gene matches. The source material, RNA transcripts, was used to amplify TCR beta CDR3 regions. An initial round of RT-PCR targeting the TCR CDR3 relied on the HTBI primer set. TCRdb independently ran MiXCR on the multiplex PCR reads; one entry per CDR3 protein. The top ten hold about 51% of the sample, which has 300,000 or so distinct CDR3 sequences, about 18% seen once. Study-wide results and limits: The model anticipated ophthalmopathy a median about six months pre-onset. Most thyroid clonotypes expanded above 0.001 appeared in blood too.

The diagnostic basis comprised clinical symptoms, serum thyroxine and TRAb, thyroid ultrasound and orbital computed tomography. Out of approximately 9.9 ml of fresh peripheral blood came the PBMCs. A remark on this clonotype: Its antigen is undetermined.

The TCR sequence derives from an older woman with Graves' ophthalmopathy. Specimen: blood. The chain employs TRBV27 and TRBJ2-2, with 8 nucleotides matching TRBD2. The CDR3 DNA reads TGTGCCAGCACCGCGGGGGGCCCGCTGAACACCGGGGAGCTGTTTTTT. It encodes CASTAGGPLNTGELFF.